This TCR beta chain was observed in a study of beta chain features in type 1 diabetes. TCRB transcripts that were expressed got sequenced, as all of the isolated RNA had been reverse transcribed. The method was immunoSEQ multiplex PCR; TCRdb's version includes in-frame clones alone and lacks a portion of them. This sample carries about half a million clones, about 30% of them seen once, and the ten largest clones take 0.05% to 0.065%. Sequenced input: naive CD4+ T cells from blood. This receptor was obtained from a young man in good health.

CDR3 loop: CASDNRNQPQHF. CDR3 bases: TGCGCCAGCGACAATAGGAATCAGCCCCAGCATTTT. V gene TRBV23-1 combines with J gene TRBJ1-5, with no clear D. TRBV23-1 falls under the ORF class, with uncertain function. V shed 8 bases and J shed 4 bases, with 9 bases lying between them. The CDR3 length is 12 residues.